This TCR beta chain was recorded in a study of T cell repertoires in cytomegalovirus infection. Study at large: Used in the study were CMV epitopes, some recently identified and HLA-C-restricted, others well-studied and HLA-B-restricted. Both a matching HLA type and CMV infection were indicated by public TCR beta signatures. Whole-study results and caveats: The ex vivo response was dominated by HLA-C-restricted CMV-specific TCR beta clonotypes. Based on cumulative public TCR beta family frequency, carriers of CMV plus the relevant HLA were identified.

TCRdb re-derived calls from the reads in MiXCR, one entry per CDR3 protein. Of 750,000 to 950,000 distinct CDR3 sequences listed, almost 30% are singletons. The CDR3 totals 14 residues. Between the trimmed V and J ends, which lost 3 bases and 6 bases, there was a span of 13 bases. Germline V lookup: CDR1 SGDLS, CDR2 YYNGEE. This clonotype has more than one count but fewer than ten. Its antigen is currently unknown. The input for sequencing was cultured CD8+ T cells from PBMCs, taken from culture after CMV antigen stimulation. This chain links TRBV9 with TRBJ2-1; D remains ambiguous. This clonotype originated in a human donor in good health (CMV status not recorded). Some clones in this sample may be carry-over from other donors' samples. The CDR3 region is CASSGRTGGNEQFF. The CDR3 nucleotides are TGTGCCAGCAGCGGCAGGACGGGCGGCAATGAGCAGTTCTTC.